This T cell receptor beta chain was recorded in a study of shared clonotypes between healthy human individuals. TCRdb's table, derived via immunoSEQ multiplex PCR, lists solely in-frame clones and lacks some. The sample lists about 2,500,000 clones, roughly nine tenths seen once, with over 0.12% in the top ten. Details on this clone: The antigen remains unidentified.

Notes on the study in general: The authors expected sequencing depth to affect clonotype sharing among donors. It was observed that 4% to 6% of naive CD4 clonotypes were shared across a handful of donors.

Trimming shortened V by 2 bases and J by 4 bases, and 11 bases separated the two germline ends. The CDR3 contains 13 residues. CDR1 is GTSNPN, CDR2 SVGIG, per germline (reference sequence). The J gene is TRBJ1-1, the V gene TRBV30, with D unresolved. The sample comprised naive CD4+ T cells sorted from blood. The subset denotes: CD45RA+ positively selected. The receptor comes from a man between 18 and 35 years old in good health. CDR3 amino acids: CAWSPSGRTEAFF. The DNA of the CDR3 is TGTGCCTGGAGTCCCAGCGGGCGCACTGAAGCTTTCTTT.